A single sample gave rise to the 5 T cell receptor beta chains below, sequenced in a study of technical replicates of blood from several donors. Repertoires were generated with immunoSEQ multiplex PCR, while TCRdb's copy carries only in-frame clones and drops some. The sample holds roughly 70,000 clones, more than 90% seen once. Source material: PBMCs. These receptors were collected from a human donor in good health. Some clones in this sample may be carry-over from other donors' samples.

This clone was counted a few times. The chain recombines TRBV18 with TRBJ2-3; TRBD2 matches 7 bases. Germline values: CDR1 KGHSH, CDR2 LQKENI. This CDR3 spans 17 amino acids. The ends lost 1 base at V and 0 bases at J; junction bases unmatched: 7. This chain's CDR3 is CASSPLTLAQSTDTQYF. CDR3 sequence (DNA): TGTGCCAGCTCACCACTTACACTAGCGCAAAGCACAGATACGCAGTATTTT.

The CDR3 spells CASSLPGYQETQYF. The CDR3 region has the DNA TGTGCCAGCAGCTTACCGGGATACCAAGAGACCCAGTACTTC. The J gene is TRBJ2-5, the V gene TRBV7-8; tentatively, D is TRBD2 (5 bases). Trimming cost V 2 bases and J 0 bases, with 7 bases left between them. CDR3 length equals 14 residues. Germline-derived CDR1 and CDR2 are SGHVS and FQNEAQ. The full variable domain, with the rest looked up from reference TRBV7-8 and TRBJ2-5, is GAGVSQSPRYKVAKRGQDVALRCDPISGHVSLFWYQQALGQGPEFLTYFQNEAQLDKSGLPSDRFFAERPEGSVSTLKIQRTQQEDSAVYLCASSLPGYQETQYFGPGTRLLVL.

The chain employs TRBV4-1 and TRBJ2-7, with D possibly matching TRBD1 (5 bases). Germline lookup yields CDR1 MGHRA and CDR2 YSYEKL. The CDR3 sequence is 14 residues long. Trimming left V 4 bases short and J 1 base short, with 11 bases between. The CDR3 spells CASSPLGLSYEQYF. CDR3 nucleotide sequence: TGCGCCAGCAGCCCACTGGGGCTTTCCTACGAGCAGTACTTC.

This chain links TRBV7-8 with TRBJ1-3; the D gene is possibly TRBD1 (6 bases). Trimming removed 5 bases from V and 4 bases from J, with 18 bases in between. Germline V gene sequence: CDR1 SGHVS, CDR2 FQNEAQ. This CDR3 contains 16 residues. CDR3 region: CASSPEPDSLGNTIYF. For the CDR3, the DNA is TGTGCCAGCAGCCCCGAGCCGGACAGTTTAGGAAACACCATATATTTT.

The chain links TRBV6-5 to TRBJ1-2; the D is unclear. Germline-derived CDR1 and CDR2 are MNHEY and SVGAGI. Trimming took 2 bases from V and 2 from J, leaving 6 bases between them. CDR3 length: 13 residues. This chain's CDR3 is CASSYRENYGYTF. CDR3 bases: TGTGCCAGCAGTTACAGGGAGAACTATGGCTACACCTTC.